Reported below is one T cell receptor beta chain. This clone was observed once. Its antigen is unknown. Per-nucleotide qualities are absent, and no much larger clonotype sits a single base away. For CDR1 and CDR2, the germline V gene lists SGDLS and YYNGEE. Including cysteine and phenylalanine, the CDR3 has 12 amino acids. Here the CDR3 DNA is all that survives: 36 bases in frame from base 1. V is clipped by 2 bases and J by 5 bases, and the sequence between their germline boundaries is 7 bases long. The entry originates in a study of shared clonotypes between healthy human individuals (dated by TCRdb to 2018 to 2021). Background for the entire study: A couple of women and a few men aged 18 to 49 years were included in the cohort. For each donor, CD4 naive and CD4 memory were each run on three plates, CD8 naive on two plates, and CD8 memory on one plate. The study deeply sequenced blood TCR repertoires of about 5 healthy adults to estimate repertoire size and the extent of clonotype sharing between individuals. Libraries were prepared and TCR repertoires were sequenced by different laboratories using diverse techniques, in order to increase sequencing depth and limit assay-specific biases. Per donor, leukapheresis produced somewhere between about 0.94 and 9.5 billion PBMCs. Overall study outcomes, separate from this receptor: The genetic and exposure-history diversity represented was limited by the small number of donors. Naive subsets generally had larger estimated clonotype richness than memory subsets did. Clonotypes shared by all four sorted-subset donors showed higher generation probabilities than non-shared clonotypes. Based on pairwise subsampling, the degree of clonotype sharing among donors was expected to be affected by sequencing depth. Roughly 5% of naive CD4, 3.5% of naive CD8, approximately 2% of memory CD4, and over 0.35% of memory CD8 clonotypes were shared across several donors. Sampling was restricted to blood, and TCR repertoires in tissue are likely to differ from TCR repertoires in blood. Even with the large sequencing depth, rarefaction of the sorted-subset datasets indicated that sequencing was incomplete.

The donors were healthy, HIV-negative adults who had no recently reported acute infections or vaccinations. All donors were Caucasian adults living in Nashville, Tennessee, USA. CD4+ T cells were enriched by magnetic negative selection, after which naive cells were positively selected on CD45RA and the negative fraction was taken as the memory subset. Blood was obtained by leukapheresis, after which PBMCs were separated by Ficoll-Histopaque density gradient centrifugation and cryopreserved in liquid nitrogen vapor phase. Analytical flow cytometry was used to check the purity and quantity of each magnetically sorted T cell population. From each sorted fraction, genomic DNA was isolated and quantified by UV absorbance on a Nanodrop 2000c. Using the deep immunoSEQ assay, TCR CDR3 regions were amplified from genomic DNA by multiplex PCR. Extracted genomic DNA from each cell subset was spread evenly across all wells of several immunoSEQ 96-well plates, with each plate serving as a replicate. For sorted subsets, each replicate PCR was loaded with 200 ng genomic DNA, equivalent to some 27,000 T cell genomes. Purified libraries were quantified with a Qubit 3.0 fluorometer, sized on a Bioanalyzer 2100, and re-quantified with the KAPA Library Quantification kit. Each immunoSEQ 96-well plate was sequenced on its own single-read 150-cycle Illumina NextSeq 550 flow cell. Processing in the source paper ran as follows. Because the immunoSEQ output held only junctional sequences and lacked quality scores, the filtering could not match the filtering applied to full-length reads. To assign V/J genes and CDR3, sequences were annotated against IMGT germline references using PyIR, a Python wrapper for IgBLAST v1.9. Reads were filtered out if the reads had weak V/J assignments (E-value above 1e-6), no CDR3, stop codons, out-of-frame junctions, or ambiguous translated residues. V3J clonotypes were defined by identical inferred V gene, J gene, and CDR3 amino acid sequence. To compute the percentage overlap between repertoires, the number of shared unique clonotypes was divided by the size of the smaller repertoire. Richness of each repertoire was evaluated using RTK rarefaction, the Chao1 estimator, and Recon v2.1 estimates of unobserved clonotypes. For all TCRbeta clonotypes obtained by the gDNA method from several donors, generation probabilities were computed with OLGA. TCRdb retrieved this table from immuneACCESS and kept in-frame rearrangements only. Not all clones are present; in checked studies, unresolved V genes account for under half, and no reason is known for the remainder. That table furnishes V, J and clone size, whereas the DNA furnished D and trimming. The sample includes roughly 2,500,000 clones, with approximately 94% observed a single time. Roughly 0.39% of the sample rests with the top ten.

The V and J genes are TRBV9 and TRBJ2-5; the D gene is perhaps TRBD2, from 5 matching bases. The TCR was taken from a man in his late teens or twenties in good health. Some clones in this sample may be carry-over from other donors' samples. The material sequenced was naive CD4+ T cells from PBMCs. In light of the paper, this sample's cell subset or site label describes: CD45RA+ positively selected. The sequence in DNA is TGTGCCAGCAGCGTGGAGGATGAGACCCAGTACTTC. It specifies CASSVEDETQYF.